The table lists the clone carrying this TCR beta chain with many counts. Its antigen is unidentified. The sample belongs to a study of T-cell reconstitution after alpha-beta-depleted transplantation in children. Study-wide points: Hyperexpanded clones declined; after one year, newly produced T cells mostly supplied diversity. Approximately two months post-transplant, alpha-beta T cells reportedly originated from several hundred expanded graft clones. The origin of high day-60 TCRbeta diversity in some patients lay in surviving recipient T cells and thymic progenitors.

From germline, CDR1 is MNHEY and CDR2 SVGAGI. Trimming pared 5 bases from V and 13 bases from J, leaving 18 bases between. The CDR3 extends over 12 amino acids. Unique molecular identifiers were built into the TCRbeta library. TCRdb called the PCR reads again in MiXCR, with one record for every CDR3 protein. In the table there are 73,000 or so distinct CDR3 sequences, around 4.7% of which are singletons. Sequences were derived from PBMCs, mostly from graft donor cells, sampled 180 days after TCRalphabeta/CD19-depleted stem cell transplant. The chain links TRBV6-5 to TRBJ2-7; D is undetermined. This sequence originates from a boy under two years old who had a stem cell transplant for acute myeloid leukemia, so the T cells may come from the graft donor. CDR3 DNA: TGTGCCAGCAGTCCGGACCTTACAACTCTATACGTC. This codes for CASSPDLTTLYV.